Listed below are T cell receptor beta chains from one sample, sequenced in a study of blood T cell repertoires in COVID-19. The data were produced by immunoSEQ multiplex PCR, yet TCRdb's version contains in-frame clones alone and is incomplete. The sample shows about 400,000 clones, approximately 87% of them seen only once. The sample was PBMCs or T cells enriched from blood (not recorded which). The source of these receptors is a woman in her 30s with acute COVID-19. The CDR3 runs from the conserved cysteine through the conserved F or W. Each record gives: V gene, J gene, CDR3 protein.

V: TRBV9; J: TRBJ1-2; CDR3: CASSARTGGYGYTF
V: TRBV2; J: TRBJ2-5; CDR3: CASSGQSGPQETQYF
V: TRBV7-9; J: TRBJ2-7; CDR3: CASSLYAGPNSSYEQYF
V: TRBV7-3; J: TRBJ2-2; CDR3: CASSLLGRPNTGELFF
V: TRBV7-2; J: TRBJ2-7; CDR3: CASSIRGGTYEQYF
V: TRBV6-2/TRBV6-3; J: TRBJ1-5; CDR3: CASSYIDNQPQHF
V: TRBV19; J: TRBJ2-7; CDR3: CASSSGREQYF
V: TRBV5-5; J: TRBJ1-2; CDR3: CASSLWPGAGYTF
V: TRBV6-2/TRBV6-3; J: TRBJ1-6; CDR3: CASSYYPGQGYSPLHF
V: TRBV27; J: TRBJ2-1; CDR3: CASTKTGFSSYNEQFF
V: TRBV30; J: TRBJ1-4; CDR3: CAWGLAGGEKLFF
V: TRBV19; J: TRBJ1-4; CDR3: CASSVKAGATNEKLFF
V: TRBV7-3; J: TRBJ1-2; CDR3: CASSLTWGPSNYGYTF
V: TRBV7-2; J: TRBJ2-5; CDR3: CASSPGGGGQETQYF
V: TRBV9; J: TRBJ2-3; CDR3: CASSPSGGTDTQYF